Listed below are T cell receptor beta chains from one sample, sequenced in a study of T cell responses to AZD1222 COVID-19 vaccine. Measured with immunoSEQ multiplex PCR; TCRdb has only the in-frame clones, and not every one. The sample lists about 93,000 clones, just over 85% seen once, with more than 6% in the top ten. Sequenced here: peripheral blood, sampled on day 0 of AZD1222 vaccination. The source of these receptors is an adult in good health. Both conserved end residues are trimmed from each CDR3. The order of the fields is J gene, V gene, CDR3 protein.

>TRBJ2-7|TRBV9
ASSVEGSGRPHEQY
>TRBJ1-1|TRBV11-3
ASSLESWHPEAF
>TRBJ2-7|TRBV5-5
ASSLGRSGETYEQY
>TRBJ2-1|TRBV19
ASSIDPTPDRGQF
>TRBJ1-1|TRBV28
ASSLDPGRSEAF
>TRBJ1-4|TRBV28
ASRQGGANEKLF
>TRBJ2-3|TRBV7-2
ASSSPSDITDTQY
>TRBJ2-2|TRBV7-7
ASSHSTGGVGELF
>TRBJ2-3|TRBV29-1
SVDDGGGEGGTDTQY
>TRBJ2-6|TRBV7-2
ASSLNGISGANVLT
>TRBJ1-5|TRBV21-1
ASIKFDREAHQPQH
>TRBJ1-2|TRBV23-1
ASSQSNQAAETISNYGYT
>TRBJ2-5|TRBV30
AWGQAGETQY
>TRBJ1-3|TRBV6-1
ASSEARTGGNTIY
>TRBJ1-4|TRBV18
ASSIFDPTTNEKLF
>TRBJ1-3|TRBV27
ASSLSGLGDTIY
>TRBJ1-4|TRBV7-2
ASSLDANSVKLF
>TRBJ2-2|TRBV28
ASRNDGNTGELF
>TRBJ2-2|TRBV4-3
ASSQEREAYTGELF
>TRBJ1-2|TRBV13
ASSFSSNSNYGYT
>TRBJ1-1|TRBV28
ASSMGQGTEAF
>TRBJ1-3|TRBV5-4
ASSGDRGTNTIY
>TRBJ2-3|TRBV5-1
ASSTGTSGVDTQY
>TRBJ1-1|TRBV29-1
SVEGSFNTEAF
>TRBJ2-5|TRBV12-5
ASGLASGTLGETQY
>TRBJ1-5|TRBV6-5
ASSYSRGINQPQH
>TRBJ2-7|TRBV7-6
ARRGSGNSEQY
>TRBJ1-3|TRBV29-1
SAWTERNTIY
>TRBJ2-1|TRBV6-1
ASSASGTSGREVDEQF
>TRBJ2-7|TRBV11-2
ASSLTGALSYEQY